This T cell receptor (beta chain) came from a study of blood T cell repertoires in COVID-19. Study-wide background: Samples taken during acute and convalescent COVID-19 were collected in the United States, Italy and Spain. Nucleic acid was either cDNA or gDNA, and it came from T cells, B-cell-depleted T cells, or PBMCs.

Germline CDR1 is SGHTA and CDR2 is FQGNSA. The CDR3 length is 15 residues. Trimming shortened V by 4 bases and J by 6 bases, and 19 bases separated the two germline ends. Per the original methods: Reference gene primer amplification yielded estimated nucleated cell counts. Sequenced by immunoSEQ multiplex PCR; TCRdb stores in-frame clones only, minus some. From that table come the V and J calls and clone size; the DNA was used to work out D and trimming. The sample holds over 60,000 clones, around 82% seen once. This rearrangement joins TRBV7-2 to TRBJ2-7, with D possibly TRBD2 on 5 matching bases. Sequencing was carried out using peripheral blood. The sequence was obtained from a man older than 75 with active COVID-19. The CDR3 reads CASSSDPLTRGEQYF. DNA of the CDR3: TGTGCCAGCAGCTCGGACCCCTTAACTCGGGGCGAGCAGTACTTC.